These 32 T cell receptor beta chains were sequenced from one sample in a study of STAT3 mutations in large granular lymphocyte leukemia. Study-level findings and limits: At least one immunodominant TCR beta clonotype appeared in every T-cell large granular lymphocyte leukemia patient.

Profiled with immunoSEQ multiplex PCR; TCRdb holds only in-frame clones, not every one. The sample consists of under 35,000 clones, about 74% of them appearing once. Their antigens are not known. Sequencing used peripheral blood mononuclear cells. All receptors come from a woman aged 45-59 years with T-cell large granular lymphocyte leukemia. Some clones in this sample may be carry-over from other donors' samples.

The chain is built from TRBV5-4 and TRBJ2-5, with 7 nucleotides matching TRBD1. This CDR3 contains 15 residues. With 2 bases clipped from V and 2 bases from J, the junction kept 6 bases outside the gene matches. Germline assignment: CDR1 SGHNT and CDR2 YYREEE (reference sequence). The CDR3 nucleotides read TGTGCCAGCAGCTTTAGGGGGCGCTGGCAAGAGACCCAGTACTTC. This codes for CASSFRGRWQETQYF.

This rearrangement joins TRBV5-1 to TRBJ2-6; D perhaps matches TRBD1 (5 bases). V dropped 0 bases and J dropped 2 bases, with 18 bases sitting between them. Germline assignment: CDR1 SGHRS and CDR2 YFSETQ. This CDR3 region has 19 residues. The CDR3 sequence: CASSLVTGQGRPGANVLTF. The DNA of the CDR3 is TGCGCCAGCAGCTTGGTAACCGGACAAGGGCGCCCTGGGGCCAACGTCCTGACTTTC.

The chain couples TRBV30 to TRBJ2-1; weak D call: TRBD1 (6 bases). This CDR3 has 11 residues. V was clipped by 2 bases and J by 11 bases, with 10 bases between them. Germline assignment: CDR1 GTSNPN and CDR2 SVGIG (reference sequence). The CDR3 sequence: CAWSPRDKQFF. In nucleotides, the CDR3 is TGTGCCTGGAGTCCCCGGGACAAGCAGTTCTTC.

This clone is a singleton in its sample. This chain uses TRBV18 with TRBJ1-2; D gene unclear. This CDR3 comprises 11 residues. CDR1 and CDR2 (germline): KGHSH, LQKENI. V gave up 2 bases and J gave up 6 bases, with 4 bases separating them. CDR3 nucleotides: TGTGCCAGCTCACCAACAAATGGCTACACCTTC. Translation gives CASSPTNGYTF.

The V gene is TRBV18, the J gene TRBJ1-5; no reliable D call. V shed 3 bases and J shed 4 bases, with 10 bases lying between them. The CDR3 contains 14 residues. Germline V lookup: CDR1 KGHSH, CDR2 LQKENI. CDR3 bases: TGTGCCAGCTCACCCCCCTCAGCGAATCAGCCCCAGCATTTT. This translates into CASSPPSANQPQHF.

CDR3 DNA sequence: TGCAGCGTTGAAGTTAGGGGACAGGGGGACAATGAGCAGTTCTTC. It codes for CSVEVRGQGDNEQFF. The chain is built from TRBV29-1 and TRBJ2-1; 11 nucleotides agree with TRBD1. Germline CDR1 and CDR2: SQVTM and ANQGSEA. The V segment lost 1 base and the J segment 5 bases; nucleotides outside the gene matches: 4. The CDR3 has 15 residues.

This clone came up once. This chain uses TRBV28 with TRBJ1-2; D not certain. This CDR3 contains 14 residues. The ends were cut back, 2 bases at V and 3 bases at J, with 10 bases in the middle. Germline V CDR1 and CDR2: MDHEN, SYDVKM. CDR3 region: CASSLHTGDYGYTF. DNA for the CDR3: TGTGCCAGCAGTTTACATACCGGCGACTATGGCTACACCTTC.

The V and J genes are TRBV9 and TRBJ2-1, with D perhaps matching TRBD1 (5 bases). Trimming took off 4 bases at V and 8 bases at J, with 16 bases between the two ends. This CDR3 is 14 amino acids long. Germline lookup yields CDR1 SGDLS and CDR2 YYNGEE. The CDR3 is CASSPQLGRHEQFF. CDR3 bases: TGTGCCAGCAGCCCTCAATTGGGGCGGCATGAGCAGTTCTTC.

The chain combines TRBV28 with TRBJ2-3, with 9 positions matching TRBD2. This CDR3 region has 15 residues. Losses at the gene ends were 4 bases for V and 5 bases for J; bases not matched to a gene: 7. Germline V gene lookup returns CDR1 MDHEN and CDR2 SYDVKM. Here the CDR3 DNA reads TGTGCCAGCAGTTCCCATCGAGCGGGAGGAGATACGCAGTATTTT. Translating it yields CASSSHRAGGDTQYF.

The rearrangement uses TRBV15 and TRBJ2-7; TRBD2 is a possible D gene (5 bases). V shed 5 bases and J shed 5 bases, with 19 bases lying between them. CDR3 length equals 15 residues. Germline V gene data show CDR1 as LNHNV and CDR2 as YYDKDF (reference sequence). CDR3 in DNA: TGTGCCACCAGCGTGCCACGACCGGACTTCAACGAGCAGTACTTC. Its protein product is CATSVPRPDFNEQYF. The whole variable domain, remainder taken from reference TRBV15 and TRBJ2-7, is DAMVIQNPRYQVTQFGKPVTLSCSQTLNHNVMYWYQQKSSQAPKLLFHYYDKDFNNEADTPDNFQSRRPNTSFCFLDIRSPGLGDTAMYLCATSVPRPDFNEQYFGPGTRLTVT.

This clone was recorded a few times. V usage is TRBV29-1 and J usage is TRBJ2-5; 8 bases fit TRBD2. In germline, CDR1 is SQVTM, CDR2 ANQGSEA. The CDR3 consists of 16 residues. The ends lost 1 base at V and 5 bases at J; junction bases unmatched: 12. Written as DNA, the CDR3 is TGCAGCGTTGAAGTGATGCGGGAGGCGAGTTTGGAGACCCAGTACTTC. Translated, it gives CSVEVMREASLETQYF.

The V call is TRBV13, the J call TRBJ2-3, with D perhaps TRBD2 (5 bases). Germline values: CDR1 PRHDT, CDR2 FYEKMQ (reference sequence). V lost 5 bases to trimming and J lost 6 bases, with 15 bases between them. The CDR3 sequence is 14 residues long. The CDR3 sequence: CASSEGRIGDTQYF. CDR3 DNA sequence: TGTGCCAGCAGCGAAGGGAGAATTGGGGATACGCAGTATTTT. Full variable domain (rest looked up from reference TRBV13 and TRBJ2-3): AAGVIQSPRHLIKEKRETATLKCYPIPRHDTVYWYQQGPGQDPQFLISFYEKMQSDKGSIPDRFSAQQFSDYHSELNMSSLELGDSALYFCASSEGRIGDTQYFGPGTRLTVL.

This clone appeared a few times. An end of the junction does not agree with germline; a read error may underlie this. This chain connects TRBV27 to TRBJ2-7; 8 bases are shared with TRBD2. The CDR3 loop spans 15 amino acids. Germline V gene data show CDR1 as MNHEY and CDR2 as SMNVEV (reference sequence). In DNA form, the CDR3 reads TGTGCCAGCCGTTTAAGTAGCGGGGCCTCCTACGAGCAGTACTTC. Translation: CASRLSSGASYEQYF.

V is TRBV18 and J is TRBJ2-3, with D perhaps matching TRBD1 (6 bases). V was clipped by 5 bases and J by 2 bases, with 14 bases between them. The CDR3 loop spans 15 amino acids. In germline, CDR1 is KGHSH, CDR2 LQKENI. CDR3 region: CASSSRDTATDTQYF. The CDR3 region has the DNA TGTGCCAGCTCATCCCGGGACACCGCCACAGATACGCAGTATTTT.

CDR3: CASSVATSGGGATDTQYF. The CDR3 DNA follows: TGTGCCAGCAGCGTAGCTACTTCAGGTGGGGGGGCGACAGATACGCAGTATTTT. The rearrangement joins TRBV9 to TRBJ2-3; D may be TRBD2 (7 bases). CDR3 length: 18 residues. Trimming removed 0 bases from V and 3 bases from J, with 20 bases in between. Germline CDR1 SGDLS, CDR2 YYNGEE.

The J gene is TRBJ2-1, the V gene TRBV7-3; 9 bases fit TRBD2. Trimming took 0 bases from V and 6 from J; bases not matched to a gene: 12. Germline CDR1 reads SGHTA; CDR2 reads FQGTGA. The CDR3 extends over 18 amino acids. CDR3 sequence reads: CASSLTPGLAGDINEQFF. The CDR3 nucleotides are TGTGCCAGCAGCTTAACCCCGGGACTAGCAGGAGATATCAATGAGCAGTTCTTC.

This clone has only a few counts. The chain has TRBV7-2 and TRBJ2-2, with D unresolved. Germline V CDR1 and CDR2: SGHTA, FQGNSA. V was trimmed by 0 bases and J by 4 bases, leaving 6 bases between them. This CDR3 contains 14 residues. CDR3 sequence reads: CASSLALATGELFF. DNA for the CDR3: TGTGCCAGCAGCTTAGCTTTGGCCACCGGGGAGCTGTTTTTT.

The gene calls are TRBV19 and TRBJ2-7; D is undetermined. V dropped 5 bases and J dropped 1 base, with 21 bases sitting between them. From germline, CDR1 is LNHDA and CDR2 SQIVND (reference sequence). There are 17 residues in the CDR3. CDR3 coding DNA: TGTGCCAGTAGTGTTTCACCGGGTTCCCGATGGTCCTACGAGCAGTACTTC. Amino acid sequence: CASSVSPGSRWSYEQYF.

This clone turned up a few times. V usage is TRBV29-1 and J usage is TRBJ2-1; TRBD1 matches 10 bases. CDR1 is SQVTM, CDR2 ANQGSEA, per germline. V trimming: 5 bases; J trimming: 4 bases; junction bases outside the gene matches: 8. This CDR3 is built from 15 residues. In nucleotides, the CDR3 is TGCAGCGTTTCGGGTCGGGACAGGGGATACAATGAGCAGTTCTTC. Its translation is CSVSGRDRGYNEQFF.

The chain couples TRBV25-1 to TRBJ2-7; no clear D. V lost 6 bases, J lost 5 bases, and 14 bases lay in between. Per the germline V gene, CDR1 is MGHDK and CDR2 is SYGVNS. This CDR3 contains 13 residues. The CDR3 here is CASRGITQDEQYF. The CDR3 DNA reads TGTGCCAGCAGGGGGATCACCCAGGACGAGCAGTACTTC.

The chain combines TRBV30 with TRBJ2-2; tentatively, D is TRBD1 (5 bases). The CDR3 runs to 16 residues. CDR1 is GTSNPN, CDR2 SVGIG, per germline (reference sequence). Trimming took off 0 bases at V and 5 bases at J, with 16 bases between the two ends. CDR3 coding DNA: TGTGCCTGGAGTGTAAGAAGGGGCCGGCGAACCGGGGAGCTGTTTTTT. It codes for CAWSVRRGRRTGELFF.

The chain couples TRBV5-1 to TRBJ2-2; D tentatively reads TRBD1 or TRBD2 (5 bases each). The germline gives CDR1 SGHRS, CDR2 YFSETQ. V was shortened by 2 bases and J by 5 bases, with 16 bases between the two germline ends. The CDR3 totals 16 residues. The CDR3 region has the DNA TGCGCCAGCAGCTTACGGGGCCGGGGCGGGACCGGGGAGCTGTTTTTT. It codes for CASSLRGRGGTGELFF.

The V call is TRBV7-9, the J call TRBJ2-5, with 8 bases that match TRBD2. V trimming: 1 base; J trimming: 5 bases; junction bases outside the gene matches: 6. This CDR3 has 15 residues. Germline loops: CDR1 SEHNR, CDR2 FQNEAQ (reference sequence). The DNA of the CDR3 is TGTGCCAGCAGCTTAGGTAGCGGGATTGGGGAGACCCAGTACTTC. The encoded protein is CASSLGSGIGETQYF.

The chain carries TRBV19 and TRBJ2-7; the match to TRBD1 covers 8 bases. Trimming at V came to 5 bases and at J to 0 bases, leaving 12 bases not matched to a gene. The germline V gene encodes CDR1 LNHDA and CDR2 SQIVND (reference sequence). This CDR3 is built from 17 residues. CDR3 nucleotide sequence: TGTGCCAGTAGTGACTCGAAACGTGGGACAGGCTCCTACGAGCAGTACTTC. It yields the protein CASSDSKRGTGSYEQYF.

The V call is TRBV10-3, the J call TRBJ1-5; tentative D call: TRBD1 (5 bases). The CDR3 sequence is 16 residues long. CDR1 is ENHRY and CDR2 is SYGVKD in the germline V gene. Trimming took 10 bases from V and 4 from J, leaving 23 bases between them. The CDR3 spells CATHGGRGDGNQPQHF. In DNA form, the CDR3 reads TGTGCCACCCACGGGGGGAGAGGGGATGGTAATCAGCCCCAGCATTTT.

This sequence joins TRBV9 and TRBJ2-5; 10 nucleotides line up with TRBD1. V shed 0 bases, J shed 0 bases, and the junction held 5 bases outside the gene matches. Germline CDR1 and CDR2: SGDLS and YYNGEE. The CDR3 has 17 amino acids. CDR3 loop: CASSVGDRGLYQETQYF. The CDR3 DNA follows: TGTGCCAGCAGCGTAGGGGACAGGGGCCTGTACCAAGAGACCCAGTACTTC.

The chain joins TRBV18 to TRBJ2-5; no clear D. Trimming took off 1 base at V and 4 bases at J, with 7 bases between the two ends. Germline values: CDR1 KGHSH, CDR2 LQKENI. This CDR3 contains 13 residues. The CDR3 loop reads CASSPQVRETQYF. CDR3 coding DNA: TGTGCCAGCTCACCACAGGTTCGAGAGACCCAGTACTTC.

This sequence joins TRBV4-3 and TRBJ1-2; no clear D. Trimming stripped 4 bases from V and 8 bases from J, with 14 bases between. There are 13 residues in the CDR3. The germline V gene has CDR1 LGHNA and CDR2 YSLEER. This CDR3 reads CASSLKAFGGYTF. As DNA, the CDR3 is TGCGCCAGCAGCCTGAAAGCATTCGGCGGCTACACCTTC.

This chain connects TRBV4-1 to TRBJ2-2; 7 nucleotides align to TRBD2. With V trimmed by 1 base and J by 7 bases, 12 bases remained unmatched. Germline V gives CDR1 MGHRA, CDR2 YSYEKL. The CDR3 extends over 17 amino acids. For the CDR3, the DNA is TGCGCCAGCAGCCAAGGGGTAGTAGCGGGCGGTCACGGGGAGCTGTTTTTT. Amino acid sequence: CASSQGVVAGGHGELFF.

The rearrangement links TRBV18 to TRBJ2-1; a weak D match, TRBD2 (6 bases). V lost 3 bases and J 6 bases, leaving 12 bases between the germline ends. Germline assignment: CDR1 KGHSH and CDR2 LQKENI. This CDR3 is 14 amino acids long. The CDR3 protein is CASSPGLSLNEQFF. CDR3 sequence (DNA): TGTGCCAGCTCACCGGGACTGAGCCTCAATGAGCAGTTCTTC.

The DNA of the CDR3 is TGCGCCAGCAGCCCCCATAGCGGGGGCTGGGGCAATGAGCAGTTCTTC. It codes for CASSPHSGGWGNEQFF. The chain has TRBV5-1 and TRBJ2-1; 9 positions agree with TRBD2. Germline V gene sequence: CDR1 SGHRS, CDR2 YFSETQ. CDR3 length: 16 residues. V shed 4 bases and J 6 bases; nucleotides not matched to a gene: 11.

J is TRBJ1-5 and V is TRBV7-3; D is unresolved. The CDR3 runs to 18 residues. Trimming stripped 1 base from V and 4 bases from J, with 20 bases between. Germline V gene sequence: CDR1 SGHTA, CDR2 FQGTGA. Here the CDR3 DNA reads TGTGCCAGCAGCTTAAGCGCGGGCAGGCCAGGTCCGAATCAGCCCCAGCATTTT. Translation: CASSLSAGRPGPNQPQHF. Filled out from reference TRBV7-3 and TRBJ1-5, the complete variable domain reads GAGVSQTPSNKVTEKGKYVELRCDPISGHTALYWYRQSLGQGPEFLIYFQGTGAADDSGLPNDRFFAVRPEGSVSTLKIQRTERGDSAVYLCASSLSAGRPGPNQPQHFGDGTRLSIL.